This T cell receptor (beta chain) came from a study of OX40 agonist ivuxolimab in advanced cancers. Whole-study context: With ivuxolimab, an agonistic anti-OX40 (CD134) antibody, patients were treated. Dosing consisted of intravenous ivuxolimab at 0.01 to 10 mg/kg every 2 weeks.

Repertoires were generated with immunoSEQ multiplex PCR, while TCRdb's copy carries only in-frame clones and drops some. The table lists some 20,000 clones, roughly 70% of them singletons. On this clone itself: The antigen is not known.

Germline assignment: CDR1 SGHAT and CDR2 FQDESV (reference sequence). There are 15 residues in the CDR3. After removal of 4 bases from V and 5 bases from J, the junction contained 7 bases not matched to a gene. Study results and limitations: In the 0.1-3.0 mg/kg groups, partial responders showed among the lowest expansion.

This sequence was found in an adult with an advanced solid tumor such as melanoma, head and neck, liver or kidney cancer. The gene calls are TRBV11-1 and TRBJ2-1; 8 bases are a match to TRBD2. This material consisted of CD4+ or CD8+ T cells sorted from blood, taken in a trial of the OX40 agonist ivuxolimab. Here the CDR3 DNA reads TGTGCCAGCAGCTACGGTCGGGGGGGAAACAATGAGCAGTTCTTC. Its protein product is CASSYGRGGNNEQFF.